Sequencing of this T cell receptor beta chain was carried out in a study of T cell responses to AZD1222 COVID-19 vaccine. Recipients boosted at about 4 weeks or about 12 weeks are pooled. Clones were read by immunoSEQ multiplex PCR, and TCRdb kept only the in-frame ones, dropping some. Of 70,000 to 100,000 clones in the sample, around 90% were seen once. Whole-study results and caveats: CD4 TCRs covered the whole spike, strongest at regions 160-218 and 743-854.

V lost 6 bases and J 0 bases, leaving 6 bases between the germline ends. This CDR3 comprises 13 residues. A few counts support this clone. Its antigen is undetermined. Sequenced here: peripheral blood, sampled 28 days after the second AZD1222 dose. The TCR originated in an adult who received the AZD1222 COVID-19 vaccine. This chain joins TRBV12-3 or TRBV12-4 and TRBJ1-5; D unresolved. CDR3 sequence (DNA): TGTGCCAGCAGGACCGGTAGCAATCAGCCCCAGCATTTT. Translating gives CASRTGSNQPQHF.